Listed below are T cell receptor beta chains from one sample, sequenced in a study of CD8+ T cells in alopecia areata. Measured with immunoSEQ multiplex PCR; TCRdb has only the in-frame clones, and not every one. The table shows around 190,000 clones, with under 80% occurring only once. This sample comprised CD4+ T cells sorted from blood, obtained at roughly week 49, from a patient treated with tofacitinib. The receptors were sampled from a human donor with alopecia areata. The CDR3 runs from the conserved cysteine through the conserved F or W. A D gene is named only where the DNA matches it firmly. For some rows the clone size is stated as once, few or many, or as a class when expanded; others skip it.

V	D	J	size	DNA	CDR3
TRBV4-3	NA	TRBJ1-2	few	TGCGCCAGCAGCCAAGGTTCCGGGGTCGGCTACACCTTC	CASSQGSGVGYTF
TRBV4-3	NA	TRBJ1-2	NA	TGCGCCAGCAGCCAAGACCTTAAGGTCAACTATGGCTACACCTTC	CASSQDLKVNYGYTF
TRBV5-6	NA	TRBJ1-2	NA	TGTGCCAGCAGCTTGGCGGCAGGGGATGGCTACACCTTC	CASSLAAGDGYTF
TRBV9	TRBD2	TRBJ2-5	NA	TGTGCCAGCAGCGTGCTAGCGGGGAGGCAAGAGACCCAGTACTTC	CASSVLAGRQETQYF
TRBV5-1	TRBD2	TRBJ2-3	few	TGCGCCAGCAGCTCGGGACTAGCGGGGGCCGGGCCTCCGTATTTT	CASSSGLAGAGPPYF
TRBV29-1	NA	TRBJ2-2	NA	TGCAGTGGGAAGGGGCTAGGCACCGGGGAGCTGTTTTTT	CSGKGLGTGELFF
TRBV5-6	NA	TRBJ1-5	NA	TGTGCCAGCAGCTTGAGCAATCAGCCCCAGCATTTT	CASSLSNQPQHF
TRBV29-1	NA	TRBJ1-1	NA	TGCAGCGTTGAGGTACAGGGTAAGAACACTGAAGCTTTCTTT	CSVEVQGKNTEAFF
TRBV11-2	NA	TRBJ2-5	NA	TGTGCCAGCAGCTTAGAGGGCAGGCGACAAGAGACCCAGTACTTC	CASSLEGRRQETQYF
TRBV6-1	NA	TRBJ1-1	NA	TGTGCCAGCACAGGACGGCTGGGGACTGAAGCTTTCTTT	CASTGRLGTEAFF
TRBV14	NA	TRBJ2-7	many	TGTGCCAGCAGCCAAGATAAGTTGAGGGCCCCCTACGAGCAGTACTTC	CASSQDKLRAPYEQYF
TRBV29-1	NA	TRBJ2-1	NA	TGCAGCGTTGGGACACACGGCGGGGAGCAGTTCTTC	CSVGTHGGEQFF
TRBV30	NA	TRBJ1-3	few	TGTGCCTGGCAGACGGACTCTGGAAACACCATATATTTT	CAWQTDSGNTIYF
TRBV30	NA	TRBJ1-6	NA	TGTGCCTGGAGTGTACAGAGGGTCGGAAATTCACCCCTCCACTTT	CAWSVQRVGNSPLHF
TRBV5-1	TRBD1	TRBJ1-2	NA	TGCGCCAGCAGCCCTGGGACAGTAGACTATGGCTACACCTTC	CASSPGTVDYGYTF
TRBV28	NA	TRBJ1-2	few	TGTGCCAGCAATCTACAGGGAGGTGGCTACACCTTC	CASNLQGGGYTF
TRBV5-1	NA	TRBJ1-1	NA	TGCGCCAGCAGCGAGAGAGAGGCTGAAGCTTTCTTT	CASSEREAEAFF